This T cell receptor (beta chain) was observed in a study of cytomegalovirus exposure and HLA in healthy donors. Among the donors, all were healthy bone marrow donors. CDR3 size: 14 residues. Germline loops: CDR1 LNHDA, CDR2 SQIVND (reference sequence). V gave up 6 bases and J gave up 7 bases; unmatched junction bases: 11. PCR involved 60 Vbeta and 13 Jbeta primers. Profiled with immunoSEQ multiplex PCR; TCRdb holds only in-frame clones, not every one. The data hold 75,000 to 85,000 clones, with about 78% observed a single time. General study points: Altogether, 150 to 200 TCR beta chains were recorded as cytomegalovirus-associated. It emerged from a later analysis that several of the most significant clusters appeared to be linked to common viral pathogens. A later analysis linked a missense DCLRE1C variant to TCR beta V- and J-gene trimming.

Concerning this clone: Its cognate antigen is unknown.

The gene calls are TRBV19 and TRBJ1-2, with TRBD1 identical over 7 bases. The sequenced material came from PBMCs. The TCR originated in a male donor in good health and CMV-seronegative. The DNA of the CDR3 is TGTGCCAGTAGCATGGCCACAGGGGTGGTTGGCTACACCTTC. It translates to CASSMATGVVGYTF.